This T cell receptor (beta chain) stems from a study of cytomegalovirus exposure and HLA in healthy donors. Germline V gives CDR1 SGHAT, CDR2 FQNNGV. V shed 1 base and J 0 bases; nucleotides not matched to a gene: 4. The CDR3 spans 16 residues. Some clones are missing from TCRdb's copy, which holds only in-frame ones; the method was immunoSEQ multiplex PCR. The sample lists some 120,000 clones, 70% to 90% seen once, with less than 2% in the top ten. Regarding the study as a whole: The study recorded about 160 TCR beta chains that were cytomegalovirus-associated.

Details on this clone: Its antigen is not identified.

Sequencing used PBMCs. The V and J genes are TRBV11-2 and TRBJ2-3, with TRBD2 matching 7 bases. This clonotype was sampled from a woman in her late teens or twenties in good health and CMV-seronegative. The CDR3 is CASSLGAGTSTDTQYF. CDR3 nucleotides: TGTGCCAGCAGCTTAGGAGCGGGGACTAGCACAGATACGCAGTATTTT.